This TCR beta chain originates from a study of cytomegalovirus exposure and HLA in healthy donors (dated by TCRdb to about 2017). Looking at the study overall: According to an earlier analysis of 587 of the donors, about 179 million T cells yielded approximately 120 million unique TCR beta sequences and less than 300 Gb of sequence data. Roughly 310 gigabases of sequencing data and approximately 93 million unique TCR sequences were included in an early release covering roughly 600 HLA-typed donors. Of the approximately 370 genotyped donors, approximately 81% were placed in the genetic ancestry cluster associated with self-reported Caucasian donors. The study aimed to test whether cataloging public T cell receptors could reveal signatures of past pathogen exposure. The study profiled the T cell repertoires of hundreds of subjects by immunosequencing and related them to cytomegalovirus serostatus. In addition to the first cohort of 666 subjects, a separate validation cohort of 130 or so different subjects was used. The study combined high-throughput TCR immunosequencing, statistical association of individual TCRs with disease status, and machine learning to predict cytomegalovirus infection status. In a later analysis, previously published TCR beta repertoires from about 640 donors were re-analyzed and high-resolution HLA genotyping was added so that TCR occurrence patterns could be studied. The later analysis used no new phenotypic data to find candidate immune exposures, relying instead on TCR beta sequences and their occurrence across donors. An earlier analysis of approximately 580 of the donors used high-throughput TCR beta sequencing to judge whether each TCR beta V gene segment behaved as functional or pseudogenic. Donor age, sex, ethnicity and CMV serostatus were collected together with the repertoire data. A later genetic analysis took genome-wide SNP genotypes for about 55% of the roughly 670 donors and used that subset as a discovery cohort. Every repertoire in the discovery cohort had been generated on one and the same sequencing platform. HLA typing covered class I and class II loci at four-digit resolution. The number of typed donors differed by locus: about 629-640 for A, B, C, DRB1 and DQB1; 500 to 550 for DQA1; 606 for DPA1; and around 450 for DPB1. Because of strong linkage in the cohort, roughly 5 DR-DQ haplotypes were treated as single units for association and clustering. Among a few hundred genotyped donors of the cohort, an average of about 240,000 unique TCR beta nucleotide sequences were sequenced per donor, 15% to 20% of them non-productive. Here is what the overall study found, with its caveats: In a later analysis, TCR association rates were found to vary across HLA loci, with the most associated TCRs seen for DRB1 alleles and the fewest for HLA-C alleles. It was suggested by the authors that the approach could potentially be generalized to other disease states and immunological phenotypes. In both the original and validation cohorts, the classifier was reported to diagnose cytomegalovirus status with high specificity and sensitivity. Across donors, most TCR sequences were observed very rarely, whereas some public TCRs were present in many individuals. A total of 150 or so TCR beta chains were listed by the study as associated with cytomegalovirus. In vitro tests confirmed that three of the cytomegalovirus-associated TCR beta chains recognize cytomegalovirus antigens. A further reported finding was that TCR beta sequences accurately predicted the HLA-A and HLA-B alleles for most subjects in the first cohort. A group of highly shared sequence variants was considered likely to be a technical artifact of the sequencing pipeline. Immune exposure information for the cohort was limited to CMV serostatus. According to a later genetic analysis, donors in an Asian-associated ancestry cluster had fewer N-insertions in productive TCRs than the approximately 650-donor mean. Linkage disequilibrium might explain the correlated functional status among segregating V segments, but an unknown experimental factor could not be ruled out. A later analysis found that most CMV-associated TCR beta chains appeared HLA-restricted, with HLA associations seemingly driven largely by CMV exposure. When HLA alleles, especially DR and DQ, strongly co-occurred, TCR associations were difficult to assign to individual alleles. Several of the top co-occurrence clusters appeared to be linked to parvovirus B19, influenza, CMV and Epstein-Barr virus, according to a later analysis. Roughly uniform sequencing depth across donors was assumed in presence/absence analyses, although this assumption may not hold. A later genetic analysis associated a missense DCLRE1C variant with V-gene and J-gene trimming of TCR beta chains, and an independent cohort replicated the association. A later analysis associated about 16,000 TCR beta sequences with specific HLA alleles at a false discovery rate of 0.05. Some IMGT-functional V segments, including TRBV6-2 and TRBV6-3, could not be distinguished by the 87-base-pair reads and were therefore excluded. In an earlier analysis of some 500 of the donors, most TCR beta V segments were observed in productive rearrangements about 90% or about 30% of the time, broadly matching IMGT annotations. Compared with equally common non-associated chains, HLA-associated TCR beta chains in a later analysis were more clonally expanded and had lower generation probabilities. Because HLA typing was unavailable for some donors at each locus, only the typed subset was used in association tests. Because counts were too low, 15 to 20 rarely observed V segments, including chromosome 9 orphons, were excluded from the earlier analysis of 500 to 700 of the donors. Only TCR beta chains were sequenced in this cohort, and the absence of alpha or paired-chain data limited detectable features.

The CDR3 covers 14 residues, taking in both the cysteine and the phenylalanine. Of all the DNA, just the CDR3 is kept, 42 bases in frame from base 1. Taken from the germline V gene (reference sequence), the CDR1 and CDR2 loops are SGHNT and YYREEE. V is clipped by 4 bases and J by 4 bases, and the sequence between their germline boundaries is 15 bases long. The cohort consisted of hundreds of healthy bone marrow donors. All cohort members were sampled while nominally healthy, although unrecorded immune exposures were likely present. The donor was CMV seronegative and was included in the group of approximately 350 seronegative cohort members. Each donor provided a peripheral blood sample, and peripheral blood mononuclear cells were used for TCR beta sequencing. The Qiagen DNeasy Blood Extraction Kit was used to extract genomic DNA from the blood cell samples. Points on this clone: Its antigen remains undetermined. Base qualities were left out, and no much larger clone turns up one base away.

Library preparation was by the immunoSEQ multiplex PCR assay. A mixture of 60 forward primers for TCR Vbeta segments and 13 reverse primers for TCR Jbeta segments was used in the multiplex PCR. Amplification of the CDR3 region of rearranged TCR beta genes was performed with a multiplex PCR assay on genomic DNA. Amplified TCR beta libraries were sequenced as 87-base-pair reads on the Illumina HiSeq System. The source study handled its data this way. In a later analysis, some 80 million unique TCR beta chains were counted across the approximately 670 repertoires, and roughly 10 million of these chains were shared by at least two donors. Raw reads were error-corrected and collapsed into unique sequences with a nearest-neighbor algorithm that merged closely related sequences to remove PCR and sequencing errors. V, D and J gene segments were assigned by aligning CDR3 sequences to IMGT reference sequences. Each retained sequence needed at least a six-nucleotide match to both a V gene segment and a J gene segment. Rearrangements were classified as productive when the CDR3 lacked stop codons and remained in frame with V and J, and all other rearrangements were classified as non-productive. Following IMGT convention, CDR3 was defined as the stretch from the second conserved V-encoded cysteine up to the conserved J-encoded phenylalanine. The earlier analysis of about 610 of the donors excluded any sequence lacking an unambiguous match to a single V gene segment. An earlier analysis of 587 of the donors classified V segments as functional when productive rearrangements were above 56.7% and as segregating when the standard deviation between donors was above 5%. A statistical classification framework was built for diagnosing cytomegalovirus status from the catalog of TCR beta chain sequences. A later analysis assigned V and J genes by comparing TCR nucleotide sequences with IMGT/GENE-DB human TR gene sequences. The TCRdist pipeline was used in a later analysis to assign CDR3 sequences and most-parsimonious VDJ recombination scenarios. In a later analysis, each TCR beta chain was defined by its CDR3 amino acid sequence together with its V-gene family, and reads lacking a unique V-gene family were excluded. A later analysis removed roughly 590 highly shared, low-generation-probability nucleotide sequences to deal with suspected cross-contamination and a sequencing artifact. For each public chain, a later analysis derived a clonal expansion index from normalized ranks of inferred template counts within each repertoire. In a later analysis, generation probabilities were computed with a VDJ recombination model fitted to out-of-frame rearrangements, and the resulting probabilities were checked against IGoR. Hypergeometric tests were used in a later analysis to score TCR-TCR, TCR-HLA and TCR-CMV co-occurrence, with a repertoire-size bias correction applied to the TCR pairs. False discovery rates were estimated in a later analysis by permuting HLA or CMV assignments 20 times. A later analysis grouped co-occurring TCRs with DBSCAN, adding TCRdist sequence similarity when clustering within HLA-allele-positive subsets. For co-occurrence clustering, repertoires with fewer than 30,000 or more than 120,000 public chains were excluded, along with about five repertoires with anomalous nucleotide sharing. TCRdb took over this immuneACCESS table, retaining in-frame rearrangements with V and J assigned. Such tables are incomplete; in checked studies, under half of the missing clones stem from an unresolved V gene, and the remainder is unexplained. The D gene and trimming were derived from the DNA, and the V and J assignments and clone size from that table. This sample gives some 200,000 clones in total; approximately 90% of them show up just once. The ten largest clonotypes hold more than 0.8% of the sample.

Recombination linked TRBV5-4 to TRBJ2-7; too little of a D gene remains to name it. The sequence was obtained from a woman younger than 30 in good health and CMV-seronegative. Sequences were obtained from PBMCs. The DNA sequence reads TGTGCCAGCAGCAAGCAGAAGGCGGCATACGAGCAGTACTTC. It translates to CASSKQKAAYEQYF.